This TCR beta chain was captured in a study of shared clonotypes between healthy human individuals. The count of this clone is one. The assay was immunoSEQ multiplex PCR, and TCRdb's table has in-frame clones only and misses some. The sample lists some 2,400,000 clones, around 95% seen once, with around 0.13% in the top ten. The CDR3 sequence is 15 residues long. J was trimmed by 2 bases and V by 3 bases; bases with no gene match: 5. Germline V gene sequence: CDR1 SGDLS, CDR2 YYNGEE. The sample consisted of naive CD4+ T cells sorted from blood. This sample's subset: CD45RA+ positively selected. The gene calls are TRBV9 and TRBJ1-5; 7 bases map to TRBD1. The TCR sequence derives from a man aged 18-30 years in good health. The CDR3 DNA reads TGTGCCAGCAGCGGACAGGGTGGAGGCAATCAGCCCCAGCATTTT. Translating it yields CASSGQGGGNQPQHF.